The present entry profiles one T cell receptor beta chain with its context. The data derive from a study of blood T cell repertoires in COVID-19. Study-level background: COVID-19 samples collected from the United States, Italy and Spain covered acute and convalescent phases. PBMCs, B-cell-depleted T cells, or T cells provided the cDNA or gDNA that made up the material.

Participants were aged about 18 to 100 years from about two dozen US areas. The authors' processing: How many nucleated cells were present was estimated from reference gene primer amplification. The protocol was immunoSEQ multiplex PCR, while the TCRdb copy is restricted to in-frame clones and leaves out a portion. V and J calls and clone size follow that table, whereas D and trimming were derived from the DNA. The sample holds 250,000 or so clones; 87% are singletons and the top ten take approximately 10%. Trimming shortened V by 3 bases and J by 5 bases, and 13 bases separated the two germline ends. The CDR3 has 14 amino acids. Germline V lookup: CDR1 SEHNR, CDR2 FQNEAQ (reference sequence).

The material sequenced was PBMCs or T cells enriched from blood (not recorded which). The rearrangement links TRBV7-9 to TRBJ1-2; a weak D match, TRBD1 (6 bases). This clonotype was obtained from a young man who had recovered from COVID-19. CDR3: CASSFGGQTYGYTF. The DNA of the CDR3 is TGTGCCAGCAGCTTCGGTGGACAGACGTATGGCTACACCTTC. The variable domain in full, completed from reference TRBV7-9 and TRBJ1-2, reads DTGVSQNPRHKITKRGQNVTFRCDPISEHNRLYWYRQTLGQGPEFLTYFQNEAQLEKSRLLSDRFSAERPKGSFSTLEIQRTEQGDSAMYLCASSFGGQTYGYTFGSGTRLTVV.